The 2 T cell receptor beta chains below all came from one sample that was sequenced in a study of OX40 agonist ivuxolimab in advanced cancers. Only in-frame clones appear in the TCRdb table, and some are missing; sequencing was by immunoSEQ multiplex PCR. The top ten hold about 5.6% of the sample, which has roughly 60,000 clones, more than 75% seen once. Sequencing used CD4+ or CD8+ T cells sorted from blood, obtained in a trial of the OX40 agonist ivuxolimab. Receptors were obtained from an adult with an advanced solid tumor such as melanoma, head and neck, liver or kidney cancer.

The chain recombines TRBV18 with TRBJ2-7, with 8 bases that match TRBD2. CDR3 length: 14 amino acids. Germline trimming cut 2 bases from V and 6 bases from J; bases unmatched to any gene: 6. CDR1 and CDR2 from the germline V gene are KGHSH and LQKENI. Here the CDR3 reads CASSPREAGGEQYF. CDR3 DNA sequence: TGTGCCAGCTCACCAAGGGAGGCGGGGGGCGAGCAGTACTTC.

The chain joins TRBV5-6 to TRBJ1-3, with 7 bases aligning to TRBD1. V was pared by 10 bases and J by 2 bases, with 6 bases of the junction left unmatched. This CDR3 region has 13 residues. The germline V gene encodes CDR1 SGHDT and CDR2 YYEEEE. Here the CDR3 reads CASKTGTGNTIYF. The CDR3 region has the DNA TGTGCCTCGAAGACAGGGACTGGAAACACCATATATTTT.